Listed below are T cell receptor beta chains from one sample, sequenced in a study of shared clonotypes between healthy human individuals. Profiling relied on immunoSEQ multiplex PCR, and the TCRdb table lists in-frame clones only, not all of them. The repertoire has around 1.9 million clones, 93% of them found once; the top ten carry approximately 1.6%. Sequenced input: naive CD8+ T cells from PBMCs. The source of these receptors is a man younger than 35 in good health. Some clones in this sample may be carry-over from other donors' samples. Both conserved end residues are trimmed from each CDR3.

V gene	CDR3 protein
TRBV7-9	ASSTDQGISYNEQF
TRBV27	ASSWGHRNQPQH
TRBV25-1	ASSEFGRPLPSHEQY
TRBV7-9	ASSLVDSNQPQH
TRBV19	ASSITGMNTEAF
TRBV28	ASSQTGFSNQPQH
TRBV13	ASSPGTTTQKQETQY
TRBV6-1	ASSEVATGANVLT
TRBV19	ASSITGQGEKLF
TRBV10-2	ASLSVGARWAQY
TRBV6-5	ASGDRETNEKLF
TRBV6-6	ASSHDSGTNEKLF
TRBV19	ASSWLSGASTEAF
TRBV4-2	ASSQGVWEVQETQY
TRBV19	ATQGGLALNEQY
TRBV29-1	SVESGNYNEQF
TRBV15	ATNPQGGVTYNEQF
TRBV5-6	ASSLWRANSPLH
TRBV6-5	ASSLLATGKDTQY
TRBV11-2	ASSPGTGLTDTQY
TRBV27	ASSLYPLASNEQF
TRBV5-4	ASSPDFNEQF
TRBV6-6	ASIGGLAPLGEQF
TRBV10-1	ASSGAGQETQY
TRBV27	ASSLSGTPYEQY
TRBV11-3	ASSFSYVNEQF
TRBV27	ASSPGQLYGYT
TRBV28	ASSLFLGGSETQY
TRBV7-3	ASSSAAGWNEQF
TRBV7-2	ASSLNSAGDEQY
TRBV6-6	ASRAGGLGNQPQH
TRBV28	ASSPPGQGHYEQY
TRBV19	ASSIDLEAGLAGVDTQY
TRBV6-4	ASSSSGRAPNEQF
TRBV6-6	ASSGALAYEQY
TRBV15	ATSSLKDTDTQY
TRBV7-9	ASSPLRQGIGESYNEQF
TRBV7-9	ASSQEKREGYYEQY
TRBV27	ASSLSHRTLGGYRSEAF
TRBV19	ASSILGGRDTGELF
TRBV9	ASSVGLHYEQY
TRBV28	ASSLDGFSYNSPLH
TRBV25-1	ASSEWAAPSGNTIY
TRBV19	ASSRAADTEAF
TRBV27	ASSPGQGVMNTEAF
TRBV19	ASSILSGASEQY
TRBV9	ASSDGVGGTYEQY
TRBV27	ASSYSSNQPQH
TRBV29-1	SVSTDTQY
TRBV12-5	ASGFQEDSELDYGYT
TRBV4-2	ASSQDGEGLAYEQY
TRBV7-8	ASSHPPLAEQETQY
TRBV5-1	ASSLPGGTGDTEAF
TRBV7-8	ASSLDLRVGEQY
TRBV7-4	ASSFSRQGPGYT
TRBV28	ASLNRGLSNQPQH
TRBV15	ATSQEWGLKSNQPQH